A selection of T cell receptor beta chains follows, all from one sample in a study of lymphopenia after photon versus proton radiotherapy. Assay used: immunoSEQ multiplex PCR; TCRdb lists only in-frame clones, some missing. The sample lists more than 30,000 clones, over 65% seen once, with under 3.5% in the top ten. This sample comprised peripheral blood, obtained from a patient treated with photon-based radiotherapy. The receptor set was obtained from a man aged 50-60 years with gastric cancer. Each CDR3 is given with its conserved first and last residue. The D gene is left open where the match is weak. A clone size is listed for some rows: how often the clone was seen (once, few, many), or a class if it is expanded.

clone_size j_call v_call d_call cdr3_nt cdr3_aa
. TRBJ1-4 TRBV7-6 . TGTGCCAGCCAGGGATCAAGCGATGAAAAACTGTTTTTT CASQGSSDEKLFF
. TRBJ2-1 TRBV5-1 . TGCGCCAGCAGCCCCTTGGGCATCAATGAGCAGTTCTTC CASSPLGINEQFF
once TRBJ1-1 TRBV25-1 . TGTGCCGACAATTATAGGGAGAACCCCAAGTCGGACACTGAAGCTTTCTTT CADNYRENPKSDTEAFF
few TRBJ2-1 TRBV4-1 . TGCGCCAGCAGCCACGATTGGGACAACGACAATGAGCAGTTCTTC CASSHDWDNDNEQFF
. TRBJ2-6 TRBV5-6 . TGTGCCAGCAAATCACTAGTGTCTGGGGCCAACGTCCTGACTTTC CASKSLVSGANVLTF
. TRBJ1-5 TRBV7-9 TRBD1 TGTGCCAGCAGCTTCACTGCAGGGACAGGGTCGATTCAGCCCCAGCATTTT CASSFTAGTGSIQPQHF
few TRBJ2-1 TRBV7-6 . TGTGCCAGCAGGGAGGGACAAACAGCGGTCAATGAGCAGTTCTTC CASREGQTAVNEQFF
. TRBJ2-7 TRBV10-3 . TGTGCCATCAGGGGGACTGGGTTCGTGTACTTC CAIRGTGFVYF
. TRBJ1-2 TRBV5-1 . TGCGCCAGCAGCTCCGGACTTGTTACTGGCTACACCTTC CASSSGLVTGYTF
. TRBJ2-7 TRBV21-1 . TGTGCCAGCAGTCGGGACAGCTCCTACGAGCAGTACTTC CASSRDSSYEQYF
. TRBJ2-5 TRBV11-2 TRBD2 TGTGCCAGCAGCTACCAGCGGGAAGCGGGAGTATGGGAGACCCAGTACTTC CASSYQREAGVWETQYF
. TRBJ1-3 TRBV11-2 . TGTGCCAGCAGCTTAGATCGAACCGCGGACACCATATATTTT CASSLDRTADTIYF
few TRBJ1-2 TRBV7-9 TRBD1 TGTGCCAGCAGCTCCTACAGGGGTTCCGCGGGCTACACCTTC CASSSYRGSAGYTF
. TRBJ1-1 TRBV9 . TGTGCCAGCAGCGCCGGACAGTCCCACACTGAAGCTTTCTTT CASSAGQSHTEAFF
. TRBJ1-1 TRBV19 . TGTGCCAGTACCCCGGCCGTTACGAACACTGAAGCTTTCTTT CASTPAVTNTEAFF
. TRBJ2-7 TRBV5-5 TRBD1 TGTGCCAGCAGCCCCAACGGACAGGGCTTAGGAGAGCAGTACTTC CASSPNGQGLGEQYF
. TRBJ2-7 TRBV28 TRBD2 TGTGCCAGCAGTCCGACTGGGGGGGGCTCCTACGAGCAGTACTTC CASSPTGGGSYEQYF
. TRBJ2-3 TRBV19 . TGTGCCAGTACAGTCCCGGGCACAGATACGCAGTATTTT CASTVPGTDTQYF
few TRBJ2-7 TRBV10-3 TRBD1 TGTGCCATCAGTGAGTTTGAGCTGGACAGGAGCTCCTACGAGCAGTACTTC CAISEFELDRSSYEQYF
once TRBJ2-5 TRBV7-9 . TGTGCCAGCAGCCCGGAGGGGGCTAGCGAGCAAGAGACCCAGTACTTC CASSPEGASEQETQYF
. TRBJ1-1 TRBV18 . TGTGCCAGCTCACCGCAGGGTCAAACTGAAGCTTTCTTT CASSPQGQTEAFF
. TRBJ2-2 TRBV11-2 . TGTGCCAGCAGCTTGGGGAATTGGCAGGTTAACACCGGGGAGCTGTTTTTT CASSLGNWQVNTGELFF
. TRBJ2-7 TRBV29-1 . TGCAGCGTTCAGTCGGACGACTCCTACGAGCAGTACTTC CSVQSDDSYEQYF
. TRBJ2-1 TRBV4-1 TRBD2 TGCGCCAGCAGCCTCGGACTAGCGGGGGACAATGAGCAGTTCTTC CASSLGLAGDNEQFF
once TRBJ1-4 TRBV28 TRBD1 TGTGCCAGCCGGGGTGAGGGGGCGACTAATGAAAAACTGTTTTTT CASRGEGATNEKLFF
few TRBJ2-3 TRBV7-6 . TGTGCCAGCAGCCCCAGGGCGGGGAGCAGCACAGATACGCAGTATTTT CASSPRAGSSTDTQYF
. TRBJ1-2 TRBV7-2 . TGTGCCAGCAGCTTTGGGGGCCGGACTGGCTACACCTTC CASSFGGRTGYTF
. TRBJ2-7 TRBV4-3 . TGCGCCAGCAGCCCAGCGGCTAGCTCCTACGAGCAGTACTTC CASSPAASSYEQYF
. TRBJ2-2 TRBV21-1 . TGTGCCAGCAGCAAAAAAAGACTAGCGCCGAGGGGCGGGGAGCTGTTTTTT CASSKKRLAPRGGELFF
once TRBJ2-4 TRBV10-3 . TGTGCCATCAGTGATCAGGGAGCGGGCATTCAGTACTTC CAISDQGAGIQYF
. TRBJ2-2 TRBV28 . TGTGCCAGCAGTTTACCCCCCTTTGGGCGGGGAGTTCGAACCGGGGAGCTGTTTTTT CASSLPPFGRGVRTGELFF
. TRBJ2-7 TRBV6-5 TRBD1 TGTGCCAGCAGGAGGGACAGGGAAAGGGTGAGAGAGCAGTACTTC CASRRDRERVREQYF
few TRBJ2-7 TRBV19 TRBD1 TGTGCCAGTAGTATAGGGGCGTCGGGGACAGGGCCCTACGAGCAGTACTTC CASSIGASGTGPYEQYF
. TRBJ2-2 TRBV4-3 TRBD2 TGCGCCAGCAGCGATGGGACTAGCGGGAGGTCTGGTCGCACCGGGGAGCTGTTTTTT CASSDGTSGRSGRTGELFF
. TRBJ2-7 TRBV6-1 TRBD2 TGTGCCAGCAGTGTCCCCGGGACTAGCGGGAGGGTAAGCTCCTACGAGCAGTACTTC CASSVPGTSGRVSSYEQYF
. TRBJ1-2 TRBV9 TRBD1 TGTGCCAGCAGCCCGGGACAGGCGCCCTATGGCTACACCTTC CASSPGQAPYGYTF
. TRBJ2-1 TRBV9 . TGTGCCAGCAGCGTGGGGGGCGGGACTAAGGACAATGAGCAGTTCTTC CASSVGGGTKDNEQFF
once TRBJ1-3 TRBV5-6 TRBD1 TGTGCCAGCAGCTTGTACAGGACAGGGAATTCGCACACCATATATTTT CASSLYRTGNSHTIYF
few TRBJ2-1 TRBV19 TRBD2 TGTGCCAGTAGTCCCCCCGGTAGCGGGGCTTACAATGAGCAGTTCTTC CASSPPGSGAYNEQFF
. TRBJ2-7 TRBV5-6 . TGTGCCAGCAGCTTGGGGGACTTAGGGGCCGAGCAGTACTTC CASSLGDLGAEQYF
once TRBJ2-7 TRBV30 . TGTGCCTGGACGCTTCTCAGTTCCTACGAGCAGTACTTC CAWTLLSSYEQYF
once TRBJ2-2 TRBV7-2 . TGTGCCAGCAGCTTAGGCGGGTTCACCGGGGAGCTGTTTTTT CASSLGGFTGELFF
once TRBJ2-3 TRBV2 . TGTGCCAGCAGTGACCGGGACCTTAGCACAGATACGCAGTATTTT CASSDRDLSTDTQYF
. TRBJ2-1 TRBV5-4 . TGTGCCAGCGGGAGATGGGCCTACAATGAGCAGTTCTTC CASGRWAYNEQFF
. TRBJ2-1 TRBV5-1 TRBD2 TGCGCCAGCAGCTCTGGACTAGCGGGAGTAGAGCAGTTCTTC CASSSGLAGVEQFF
. TRBJ2-5 TRBV5-1 TRBD2 TGCGCCAGCAGCTTGGGGGGCCTACTAGCGTCTCAAGAGACCCAGTACTTC CASSLGGLLASQETQYF
. TRBJ1-3 TRBV19 . TGTGCCAGTAGTAGCCGATCGCAGCCTTCTGGAAACACCATATATTTT CASSSRSQPSGNTIYF
. TRBJ2-7 TRBV16 TRBD1 TGTGCCAGCAGCCCCGGACAGGGGGGATCCTACGAGCAGTACTTC CASSPGQGGSYEQYF
few TRBJ1-3 TRBV7-2 . TGTGCCAGCAGCTCCCGGGGCTCTGGAAACACCATATATTTT CASSSRGSGNTIYF
. TRBJ1-1 TRBV2 TRBD1 TGTGCCAGCAGTGAACAGGGGACAGCCGAAGCTTTCTTT CASSEQGTAEAFF
. TRBJ2-2 TRBV2 . TGTGCCAGCAGCGCAGGTTCCGGGGAGCTGTTTTTT CASSAGSGELFF
. TRBJ2-7 TRBV7-2 TRBD1 TGTGCCAGCAGCACTCGGACAGGGAAGGTCTACGAGCAGTACTTC CASSTRTGKVYEQYF